This T cell receptor beta chain stems from a study of OX40 agonist ivuxolimab in advanced cancers. The assay was immunoSEQ multiplex PCR, and TCRdb's table has in-frame clones only and misses some. This sample has about 20,000 clones, with approximately 87% found just once. The CDR3 is 15 residues long. Germline CDR1 reads MNHNS; CDR2 reads SASEGT. The sample here was CD4+ or CD8+ T cells sorted from blood, taken in a trial of the OX40 agonist ivuxolimab. The sequence was collected from an adult with an advanced solid tumor such as melanoma, head and neck, liver or kidney cancer. The gene calls are TRBV6-1 and TRBJ2-5; 7 bases agree with TRBD2. The J call may be wrong; the DNA end is better matched by TRBJ2-7. In DNA, the CDR3 is TGTGCCAGCAGTGATCGGAGCGGACCGGGAGGCGAGCAGTACTTC. Protein: CASSDRSGPGGEQYF.